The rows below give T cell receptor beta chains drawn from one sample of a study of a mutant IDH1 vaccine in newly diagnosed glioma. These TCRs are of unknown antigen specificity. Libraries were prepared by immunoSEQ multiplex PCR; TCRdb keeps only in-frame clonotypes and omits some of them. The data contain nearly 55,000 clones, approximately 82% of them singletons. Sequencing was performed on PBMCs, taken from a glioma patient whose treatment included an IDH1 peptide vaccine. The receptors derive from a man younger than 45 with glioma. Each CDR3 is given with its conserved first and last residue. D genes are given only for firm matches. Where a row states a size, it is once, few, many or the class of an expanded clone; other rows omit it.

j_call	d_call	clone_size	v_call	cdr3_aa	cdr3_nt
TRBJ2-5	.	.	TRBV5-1	CASSLGQLQETQYF	TGCGCCAGCAGCTTGGGGCAGCTCCAAGAGACCCAGTACTTC
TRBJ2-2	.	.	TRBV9	CASQGGTLNTGELFF	TGTGCCAGCCAGGGGGGGACACTTAACACCGGGGAGCTGTTTTTT
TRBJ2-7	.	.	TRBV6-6	CASSYGTLDYEQYF	TGTGCCAGCAGTTACGGGACACTGGACTACGAGCAGTACTTC
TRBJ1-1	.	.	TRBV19	CASSNFDRSQAFF	TGTGCCAGTAGTAACTTCGATCGGAGCCAAGCTTTCTTT
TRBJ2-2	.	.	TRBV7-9	CASSSPPGQNGELFF	TGTGCCAGCAGCTCTCCTCCGGGTCAAAACGGGGAGCTGTTTTTT
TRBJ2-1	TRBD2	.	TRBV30	CAWSQRGVPYNEQFF	TGTGCCTGGAGTCAGCGGGGGGTCCCCTACAATGAGCAGTTCTTC
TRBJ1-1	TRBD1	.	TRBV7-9	CASSLAGTGVPFSAFF	TGTGCCAGCAGCTTAGCTGGGACAGGGGTCCCCTTCTCAGCTTTCTTT
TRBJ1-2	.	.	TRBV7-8	CASSLDRAGGYTF	TGTGCCAGCAGCTTAGATCGGGCTGGCGGCTACACCTTC
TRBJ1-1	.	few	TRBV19	CASSIGSSNTEAFF	TGTGCCAGTAGTATTGGGAGCTCGAACACTGAAGCTTTCTTT
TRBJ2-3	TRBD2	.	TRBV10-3	CAISATSGTDTQYF	TGTGCCATCAGTGCTACTAGCGGTACAGATACGCAGTATTTT
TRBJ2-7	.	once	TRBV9	CASNPGKSAYEQYF	TGTGCCAGCAACCCGGGAAAAAGCGCCTACGAGCAGTACTTC
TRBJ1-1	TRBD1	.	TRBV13	CASSPGGQGNTEAFF	TGTGCCAGCAGCCCTGGGGGACAGGGTAACACTGAAGCTTTCTTT
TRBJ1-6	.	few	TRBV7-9	CASSPGLSSPLHF	TGTGCCAGCAGCCCAGGACTGAGTTCACCCCTCCACTTT
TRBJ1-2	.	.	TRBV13	CASSPRGGGPNYGYTF	TGTGCCAGCAGCCCCAGGGGTGGCGGTCCTAACTATGGCTACACCTTC
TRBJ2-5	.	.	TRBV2	CASTGSGVETQYF	TGTGCCAGCACCGGTTCAGGGGTTGAGACCCAGTACTTC